This entry lists 27 T cell receptor beta chains sequenced from one sample in a study of spatial heterogeneity in lung cancer. Time point here: sample taken at primary tumor resection. Their recognized antigens are unknown. Each CDR3 protein is one row after TCRdb ran MiXCR on the 5' RACE reads. Seen here are approximately 5,900 distinct CDR3 sequences, 17% observed once, and the top ten hold approximately 15%. Study-wide results and limits: In tumors, expanded intratumoral alpha and beta TCR counts tracked mutation counts.

The material sequenced was lung tumor tissue, taken at surgery. Receptors were obtained from a male donor with early-stage non-small cell lung cancer.

This clonotype was counted many times. The CDR3 sequence: CSASRGGGQYF. The CDR3 DNA follows: TGCAGTGCCAGCCGCGGCGGGGGTCAGTATTTT. This rearrangement joins TRBV20-1 to TRBJ2-3, with 7 bases fitting TRBD2. In germline, CDR1 is DFQATT, CDR2 SNEGSKA (reference sequence). The CDR3 is 11 amino acids. V lost 6 bases and J lost 12; bases outside the gene matches: 9.

This clonotype was seen a few times. The chain is built from TRBV28 and TRBJ2-3; D not certain. Germline V gene lookup returns CDR1 MDHEN and CDR2 SYDVKM. The CDR3 contains 13 residues. V shed 4 bases and J shed 11 bases, with 16 bases lying between them. CDR3 residues: CASSSSPPTLQYF. The DNA for the CDR3 is TGTGCCAGCAGTTCCTCCCCGCCCACACTGCAGTATTTT.

This clonotype is medium-sized within its sample. CDR3 nucleotides: TGTGCCAGCAGAGTAGAGGGGACCCAGTACTTC. It codes for CASRVEGTQYF. The chain joins TRBV7-2 to TRBJ2-5; D is perhaps TRBD2 (5 bases). V lost 6 bases, J lost 7 bases, and 9 bases lay in between. The length of the CDR3 is 11 residues. Germline V gene data show CDR1 as SGHTA and CDR2 as FQGNSA.

This clonotype was seen ten or more times. The chain joins TRBV6-5 to TRBJ2-3; D is possibly TRBD1 (6 bases). Germline V gene lookup returns CDR1 MNHEY and CDR2 SVGAGI. V dropped 7 bases and J dropped 2 bases, with 10 bases sitting between them. CDR3 length: 13 amino acids. CDR3 DNA: TGTGCCAGCACCGGACAGAACACAGATACGCAGTATTTT. The encoded protein is CASTGQNTDTQYF.

This clonotype ranks as medium-sized. The chain recombines TRBV5-4 with TRBJ1-1; 10 bases are a match to TRBD1. The CDR3 is made up of 15 amino acids. Per germline, CDR1 SGHNT and CDR2 YYREEE (reference sequence). The ends lost 3 bases at V and 4 bases at J; junction bases unmatched: 6. CDR3 loop: CASSWRQGAGTEAFF. CDR3 DNA sequence: TGTGCCAGCAGCTGGAGACAGGGGGCCGGCACTGAAGCTTTCTTT. Full variable domain (outside the CDR3, taken from reference TRBV5-4 and TRBJ1-1): ETGVTQSPTHLIKTRGQQVTLRCSSQSGHNTVSWYQQALGQGPQFIFQYYREEENGRGNFPPRFSGLQFPNYSSELNVNALELDDSALYLCASSWRQGAGTEAFFGQGTRLTVV.

Relative to its sample, this clonotype is medium-sized. The rearrangement links TRBV11-2 to TRBJ2-7, with a tentative D call TRBD2 (6 bases). The ends were cut back, 1 base at V and 6 bases at J, with 16 bases in the middle. The length of the CDR3 is 15 residues. Germline assignment: CDR1 SGHAT and CDR2 FQNNGV. The DNA for the CDR3 is TGTGCCAGCAGCTTAGCCGGGGCGAGGGGACTCGAGCAGTACTTC. Amino acid sequence: CASSLAGARGLEQYF.

This clonotype is classed as medium-sized. The V call is TRBV7-9, the J call TRBJ2-7; TRBD1 agrees at 9 bases. J was trimmed by 5 bases and V by 5 bases; bases with no gene match: 7. CDR1 is SEHNR, CDR2 FQNEAQ, per germline (reference sequence). The CDR3 is made up of 14 amino acids. The CDR3 loop is CASSLTGGADEQYF. CDR3 DNA sequence: TGTGCCAGCAGCCTTACAGGGGGCGCAGACGAGCAGTACTTC.

V gene TRBV20-1 combines with J gene TRBJ2-7; 8 nucleotides match TRBD1. Germline V gene data show CDR1 as DFQATT and CDR2 as SNEGSKA (reference sequence). J was trimmed by 2 bases and V by 4 bases; bases with no gene match: 4. The CDR3 contains 13 residues. The CDR3 here is CSANPGGAYEQYF. Here the CDR3 DNA reads TGCAGTGCTAACCCAGGGGGCGCCTACGAGCAGTACTTC.

There are many counts of this clonotype. The genes are TRBV6-5 and TRBJ2-3; D might be TRBD1 (6 bases). CDR3 size: 15 residues. Germline V gene lookup returns CDR1 MNHEY and CDR2 SVGAGI. V lost 5 bases and J 0 bases, leaving 12 bases between the germline ends. The CDR3 DNA is TGTGCCAGCAGTCCAGGGGAGCGGAGCACAGATACGCAGTATTTT. This gives the protein CASSPGERSTDTQYF.

This clonotype ranks as medium-sized. The chain links TRBV12-3 or TRBV12-4 to TRBJ2-7, with a possible D match to TRBD1 (6 bases). Between the trimmed V and J ends, which lost 6 bases and 0 bases, there was a span of 12 bases. The CDR3 is 14 residues long. This CDR3 reads CASRDRTSSYEQYF. The DNA for the CDR3 is TGTGCCAGCAGAGACAGGACCAGCTCCTACGAGCAGTACTTC.

In its sample, this clonotype is large. The chain couples TRBV3-1 to TRBJ1-3; D remains ambiguous. The CDR3 is 12 amino acids. Trimming stripped 8 bases from V and 2 bases from J, with 7 bases between. The germline V gene has CDR1 LGHDT and CDR2 YNNKEL (reference sequence). CDR3 coding DNA: TGTGCCAGCCGGCAGGCTGGAAACACCATATATTTT. It codes for CASRQAGNTIYF. The whole variable domain, remainder taken from reference TRBV3-1 and TRBJ1-3, is DTAVSQTPKYLVTQMGNDKSIKCEQNLGHDTMYWYKQDSKKFLKIMFSYNNKELIINETVPNRFSPKSPDKAHLNLHINSLELGDSAVYFCASRQAGNTIYFGEGSWLTVV.

This clonotype has just a few counts. The chain is built from TRBV18 and TRBJ1-4, with D hard to call. Germline values: CDR1 KGHSH, CDR2 LQKENI. V lost 0 bases and J lost 8, with 4 bases in between. This CDR3 region has 12 residues. This CDR3 is CASSPPGEKLFF. The CDR3 DNA sequence: TGTGCCAGCTCACCACCAGGGGAAAAACTGTTTTTT.

This clonotype was recorded at least ten times. The chain has TRBV28 and TRBJ2-2; 8 bases agree with TRBD1. Germline loops: CDR1 MDHEN, CDR2 SYDVKM. V dropped 5 bases and J dropped 3; count of bases not matched to a gene: 5. This CDR3 has 15 residues. CDR3 amino acids: CASSIGQGDTGELFF. The CDR3 nucleotides read TGTGCCAGCAGTATCGGACAGGGAGACACCGGGGAGCTGTTTTTT. Together with reference TRBV28 and TRBJ2-2, the CDR3 gives the full variable domain: DVKVTQSSRYLVKRTGEKVFLECVQDMDHENMFWYRQDPGLGLRLIYFSYDVKMKEKGDIPEGYSVSREKKERFSLILESASTNQTSMYLCASSIGQGDTGELFFGEGSRLTVL.

This clonotype is categorized as medium-sized. V is TRBV7-2 and J is TRBJ1-4; unclear D gene. Germline CDR1 is SGHTA and CDR2 is FQGNSA. The CDR3 runs 13 residues. The V end lost 5 bases, the J end lost 7 bases, and 11 bases lay between the germline ends. The DNA for the CDR3 is TGTGCCAGCAGCCCGTCCGGTTTTGAAAAACTGTTTTTT. This gives the protein CASSPSGFEKLFF. Full variable domain (missing parts from reference TRBV7-2 and TRBJ1-4): GAGVSQSPSNKVTEKGKDVELRCDPISGHTALYWYRQSLGQGLEFLIYFQGNSAPDKSGLPSDRFSAERTGGSVSTLTIQRTQQEDSAVYLCASSPSGFEKLFFGSGTQLSVL.

This clonotype has only a few counts. The chain combines TRBV20-1 with TRBJ1-6, with 8 bases fitting TRBD1. The germline V gene has CDR1 DFQATT and CDR2 SNEGSKA (reference sequence). Unmatched junction bases numbered 8, after V lost 2 bases and J lost 5 bases. The CDR3 is 16 amino acids. This CDR3 is CSARNDRGLNNSPLHF. The DNA for the CDR3 is TGCAGTGCTAGAAATGACAGGGGCCTAAATAATTCACCCCTCCACTTT.

By its share, this clonotype is medium-sized. This chain connects TRBV5-1 to TRBJ1-1, with D perhaps TRBD1 (6 bases). V lost 5 bases and J lost 0, with 17 bases in between. The CDR3 is 16 residues long. CDR1 is SGHRS, CDR2 YFSETQ, per germline. CDR3 loop: CASRSGGPSMNTEAFF. Here the CDR3 DNA reads TGCGCCAGCAGATCCGGGGGCCCCTCGATGAACACTGAAGCTTTCTTT.

By share, this clonotype counts as medium-sized. The rearrangement links TRBV11-2 to TRBJ2-2; the D is unclear. The ends were cut back, 4 bases at V and 6 bases at J, with 12 bases in the middle. Germline V lookup: CDR1 SGHAT, CDR2 FQNNGV. This CDR3 has 14 amino acids. The CDR3 nucleotides are TGTGCCAGCAGCTCCCTCGGTTTCCCCGGGGAGCTGTTTTTT. This encodes CASSSLGFPGELFF. The full variable domain, its missing parts supplied by reference TRBV11-2 and TRBJ2-2, is EAGVAQSPRYKIIEKRQSVAFWCNPISGHATLYWYQQILGQGPKLLIQFQNNGVVDDSQLPKDRFSAERLKGVDSTLKIQPAKLEDSAVYLCASSSLGFPGELFFGEGSRLTVL.

The chain couples TRBV20-1 to TRBJ2-3; 16 bases are shared with TRBD2. Looked up from germline, CDR1 is DFQATT and CDR2 is SNEGSKA (reference sequence). CDR3 length equals 15 residues. The trim removed 6 bases at V and 6 bases at J, leaving 6 bases unmatched. CDR3 region: CSALGTSGRGDTQYF. CDR3 DNA sequence: TGCAGTGCCCTCGGGACTAGCGGGAGGGGCGATACGCAGTATTTT.

This clonotype was detected ten times or more. The chain links TRBV3-1 to TRBJ2-7; D perhaps matches TRBD2 (5 bases). The CDR3 is 13 amino acids. V lost 1 base, J lost 6 bases, and 10 bases lay in between. The germline gives CDR1 LGHDT, CDR2 YNNKEL (reference sequence). The CDR3: CASSQARAGEQYF. For the CDR3, the DNA is TGTGCCAGCAGCCAAGCTCGCGCGGGCGAGCAGTACTTC.

This clonotype was found a few times. The rearrangement links TRBV7-2 to TRBJ2-7; the match to TRBD1 covers 8 bases. V lost 5 bases and J lost 4; bases outside the gene matches: 13. Per the germline V gene, CDR1 is SGHTA and CDR2 is FQGNSA. The CDR3 sequence is 16 residues long. The CDR3, as DNA: TGTGCCAGCAGCCGAGAAGGGACAGGAATCTCATACGAGCAGTACTTC. Protein: CASSREGTGISYEQYF. Together with reference TRBV7-2 and TRBJ2-7, the CDR3 gives the full variable domain: GAGVSQSPSNKVTEKGKDVELRCDPISGHTALYWYRQSLGQGLEFLIYFQGNSAPDKSGLPSDRFSAERTGGSVSTLTIQRTQQEDSAVYLCASSREGTGISYEQYFGPGTRLTVT.

In this sample, this clonotype is medium-sized. The chain is built from TRBV29-1 and TRBJ2-1, with D possibly TRBD1 on 6 matching bases. Per germline, CDR1 SQVTM and CDR2 ANQGSEA. V shed 7 bases and J shed 4 bases, with 11 bases lying between them. This CDR3 region has 12 residues. The CDR3 here is CSARTGYNEQFF. DNA for the CDR3: TGCAGCGCCCGCACAGGGTACAATGAGCAGTTCTTC.

This clonotype came up many times. The V call is TRBV12-3 or TRBV12-4, the J call TRBJ2-5, with 10 bases matching TRBD2. V was clipped by 1 base and J by 5 bases; unmatched bases: 1. The CDR3 runs to 14 residues. DNA of the CDR3: TGTGCCAGCAGTTTAGGGGGACTAGCGGAGACCCAGTACTTC. Protein: CASSLGGLAETQYF.

This clonotype is deemed medium-sized. The chain combines TRBV20-1 with TRBJ1-1, with TRBD1 matching over 7 bases. Germline CDR1 reads DFQATT; CDR2 reads SNEGSKA (reference sequence). This CDR3 comprises 15 residues. Trimming at V came to 1 base and at J to 1 base, leaving 6 bases not matched to a gene. DNA of the CDR3: TGCAGTGCTAGAGGGAGCAACAGGGGGAACACTGAAGCTTTCTTT. It is translated as CSARGSNRGNTEAFF.

This clonotype has ten or more counts. This sequence joins TRBV6-6 and TRBJ1-5, with D possibly being TRBD1 (5 bases). Trimming left V 5 bases short and J 5 bases short, with 16 bases between. The CDR3 is 15 residues long. Germline V gives CDR1 MNHNY, CDR2 SVGAGI (reference sequence). This chain's CDR3 is CASSPPEGRHQPQHF. In DNA form, the CDR3 reads TGTGCCAGCAGTCCCCCCGAGGGGAGGCATCAGCCCCAGCATTTT.

This chain connects TRBV9 to TRBJ2-7; 8 bases align to TRBD2. The germline gives CDR1 SGDLS, CDR2 YYNGEE. The CDR3 is 16 residues long. The V gene end was trimmed by 4 bases and the J gene end by 0 bases; junction bases not matched to a gene: 9. Here the CDR3 DNA reads TGTGCCAGCAGCACCCAAAGCGGGAGTGGCTCCTACGAGCAGTACTTC. It codes for CASSTQSGSGSYEQYF.

The V and J genes are TRBV20-1 and TRBJ2-7; possible D gene TRBD1, 5 bases. The V end was cut by 3 bases, the J end by 0 bases, with 12 bases between. This CDR3 is built from 14 residues. Per germline, CDR1 DFQATT and CDR2 SNEGSKA (reference sequence). CDR3 sequence: CSAREGASSYEQYF. The CDR3 region has the DNA TGCAGTGCTAGGGAAGGGGCCAGCTCCTACGAGCAGTACTTC.

The chain links TRBV4-3 to TRBJ2-3; D possibly corresponds to TRBD2 (7 bases). The germline CDR1 and CDR2 sequences are LGHNA and YSLEER. This CDR3 is 16 amino acids long. V gave up 0 bases and J gave up 3 bases, with 13 bases separating them. The CDR3 coding sequence is TGCGCCAGCAGCCAAGAACCGGGGGGCCTAACAGATACGCAGTATTTT. Its protein is CASSQEPGGLTDTQYF.